This TCR beta chain was profiled in a study of cytomegalovirus exposure and HLA in healthy donors. Overall study: In a later analysis, the roughly 120 validation repertoires were reported to have used the same platform as the 600 to 700 first-cohort repertoires.

This table comes from immunoSEQ multiplex PCR, and its TCRdb copy is limited to in-frame clones, with some not included. The sample lists about 160,000 clones, about 95% occurring once. Study-wide results and caveats: It was confirmed in vitro that three of the CMV-associated chains were specific for CMV antigens. Most observed TCR sequences were rare, whereas some public TCRs were detected in many donors. Overall, about 160 TCR beta chains were annotated as cytomegalovirus-associated.

CDR1 and CDR2 (germline): LNHDA, SQIVND (reference sequence). The V and J ends lost 7 bases and 6 bases respectively, with 7 bases between them. The CDR3 totals 11 residues. For this clone: Antigen unknown.

Sequenced: PBMCs. The chain recombines TRBV19 with TRBJ2-1; D is ambiguous. This receptor was identified in a woman aged 18 to 35 in good health and CMV-seronegative. In DNA, the CDR3 is TGTGCCAGTACCTTCTCCAATGAGCAGTTCTTC. Amino acid sequence: CASTFSNEQFF.